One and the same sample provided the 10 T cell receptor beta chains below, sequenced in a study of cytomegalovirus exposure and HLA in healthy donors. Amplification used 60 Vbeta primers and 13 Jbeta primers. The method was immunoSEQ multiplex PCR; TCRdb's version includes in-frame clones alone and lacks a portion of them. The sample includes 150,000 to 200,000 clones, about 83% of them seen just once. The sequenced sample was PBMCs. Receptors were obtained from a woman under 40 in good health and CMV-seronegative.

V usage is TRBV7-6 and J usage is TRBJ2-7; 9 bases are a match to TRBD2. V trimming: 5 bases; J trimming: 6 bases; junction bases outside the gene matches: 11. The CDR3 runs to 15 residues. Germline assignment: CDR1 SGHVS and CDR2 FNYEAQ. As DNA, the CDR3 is TGTGCCAGCAGCCCGGCGGGGGGGCACACATCCGAGCAGTACTTC. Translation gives CASSPAGGHTSEQYF.

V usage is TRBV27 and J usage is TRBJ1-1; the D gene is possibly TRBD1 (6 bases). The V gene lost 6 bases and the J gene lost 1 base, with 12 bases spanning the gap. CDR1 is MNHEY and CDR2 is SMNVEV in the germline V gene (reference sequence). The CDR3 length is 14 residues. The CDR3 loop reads CASSGRTANTEAFF. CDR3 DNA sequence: TGTGCCAGCAGCGGAAGGACAGCGAACACTGAAGCTTTCTTT.

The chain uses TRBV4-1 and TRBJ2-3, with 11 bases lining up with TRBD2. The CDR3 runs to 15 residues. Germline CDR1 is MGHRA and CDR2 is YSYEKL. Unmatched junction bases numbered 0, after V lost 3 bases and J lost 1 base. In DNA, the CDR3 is TGCGCCAGCAGCCAGGGACTAGCGGGCACAGATACGCAGTATTTT. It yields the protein CASSQGLAGTDTQYF.

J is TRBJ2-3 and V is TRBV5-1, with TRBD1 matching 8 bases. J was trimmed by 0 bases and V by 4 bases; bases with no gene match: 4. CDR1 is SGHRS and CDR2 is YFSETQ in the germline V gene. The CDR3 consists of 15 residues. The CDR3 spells CASSPGDRSTDTQYF. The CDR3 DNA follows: TGCGCCAGCAGCCCGGGGGACAGGAGCACAGATACGCAGTATTTT. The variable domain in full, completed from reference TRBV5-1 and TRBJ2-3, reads KAGVTQTPRYLIKTRGQQVTLSCSPISGHRSVSWYQQTPGQGLQFLFEYFSETQRNKGNFPGRFSGRQFSNSRSEMNVSTLELGDSALYLCASSPGDRSTDTQYFGPGTRLTVL.

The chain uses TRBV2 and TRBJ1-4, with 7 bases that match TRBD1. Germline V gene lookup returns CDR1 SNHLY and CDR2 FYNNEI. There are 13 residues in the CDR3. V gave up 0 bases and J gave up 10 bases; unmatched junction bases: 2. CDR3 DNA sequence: TGTGCCAGCAGTGAAGCAGGGGGCGGAAAACTGTTTTTT. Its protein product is CASSEAGGGKLFF. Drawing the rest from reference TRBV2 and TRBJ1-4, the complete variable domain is EPEVTQTPSHQVTQMGQEVILRCVPISNHLYFYWYRQILGQKVEFLVSFYNNEISEKSEIFDDQFSVERPDGSNFTLKIRSTKLEDSAMYFCASSEAGGGKLFFGSGTQLSVL.

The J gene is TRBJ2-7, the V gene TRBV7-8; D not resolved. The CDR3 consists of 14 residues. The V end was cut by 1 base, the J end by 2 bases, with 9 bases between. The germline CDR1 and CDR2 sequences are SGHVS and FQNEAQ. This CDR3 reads CASSLEQTTYEQYF. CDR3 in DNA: TGTGCCAGCAGCTTAGAACAGACAACCTACGAGCAGTACTTC. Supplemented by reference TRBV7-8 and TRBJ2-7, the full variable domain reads GAGVSQSPRYKVAKRGQDVALRCDPISGHVSLFWYQQALGQGPEFLTYFQNEAQLDKSGLPSDRFFAERPEGSVSTLKIQRTQQEDSAVYLCASSLEQTTYEQYFGPGTRLTVT.

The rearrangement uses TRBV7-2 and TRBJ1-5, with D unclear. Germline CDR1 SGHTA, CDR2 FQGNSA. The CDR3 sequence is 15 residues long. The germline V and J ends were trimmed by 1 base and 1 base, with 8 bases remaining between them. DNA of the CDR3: TGTGCCAGCAGCTTAGGGCAGGCAAGCAATCAGCCCCAGCATTTT. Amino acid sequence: CASSLGQASNQPQHF.

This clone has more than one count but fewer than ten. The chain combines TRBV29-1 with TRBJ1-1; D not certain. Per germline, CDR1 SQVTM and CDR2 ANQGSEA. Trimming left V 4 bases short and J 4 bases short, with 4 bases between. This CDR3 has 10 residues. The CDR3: CSVGITEAFF. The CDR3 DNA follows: TGCAGCGTTGGTATCACTGAAGCTTTCTTT.

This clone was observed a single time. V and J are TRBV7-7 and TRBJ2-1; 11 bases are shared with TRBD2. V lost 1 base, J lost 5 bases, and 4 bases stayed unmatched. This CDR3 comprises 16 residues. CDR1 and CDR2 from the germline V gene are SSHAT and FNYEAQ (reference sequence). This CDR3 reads CASSLEETSGDNEQFF. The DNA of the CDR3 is TGTGCCAGCAGCTTAGAAGAGACTAGCGGGGACAATGAGCAGTTCTTC.

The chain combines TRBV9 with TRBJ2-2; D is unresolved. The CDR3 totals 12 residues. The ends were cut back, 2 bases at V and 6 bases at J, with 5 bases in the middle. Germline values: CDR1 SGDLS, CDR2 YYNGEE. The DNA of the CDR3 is TGTGCCAGCAGCGTTCTTTCCGGGGAGCTGTTTTTT. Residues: CASSVLSGELFF. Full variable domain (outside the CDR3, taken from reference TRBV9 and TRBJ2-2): DSGVTQTPKHLITATGQRVTLRCSPRSGDLSVYWYQQSLDQGLQFLIQYYNGEERAKGNILERFSAQQFPDLHSELNLSSLELGDSALYFCASSVLSGELFFGEGSRLTVL.